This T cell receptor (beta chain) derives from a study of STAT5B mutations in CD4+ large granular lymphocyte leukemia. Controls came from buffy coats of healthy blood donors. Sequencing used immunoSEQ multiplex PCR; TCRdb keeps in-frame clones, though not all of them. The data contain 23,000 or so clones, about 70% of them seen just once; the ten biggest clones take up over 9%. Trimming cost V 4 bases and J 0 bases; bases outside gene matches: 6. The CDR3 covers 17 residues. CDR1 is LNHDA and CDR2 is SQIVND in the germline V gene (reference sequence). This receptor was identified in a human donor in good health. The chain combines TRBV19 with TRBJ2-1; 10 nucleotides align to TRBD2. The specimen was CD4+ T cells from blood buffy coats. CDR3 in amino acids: CASSKSPSGSSYNEQFF. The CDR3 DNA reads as TGTGCCAGTAGTAAAAGCCCTAGCGGGAGCTCCTACAATGAGCAGTTCTTC.